A single sample gave rise to the 21 T cell receptor beta chains below, sequenced in a study of blood T cell repertoires in COVID-19. Measured with immunoSEQ multiplex PCR; TCRdb has only the in-frame clones, and not every one. This table has about 240,000 clones, over 80% appearing once. The sequencing sample was made of peripheral blood. These receptors were taken from a human donor in a cohort sampled during active COVID-19.

The chain uses TRBV7-6 and TRBJ2-7; no clear D gene. The germline V gene has CDR1 SGHVS and CDR2 FNYEAQ. The CDR3 length is 12 residues. V was shortened by 5 bases and J by 5 bases, with 10 bases between the two germline ends. This CDR3 is CASSPRGNEQYF. The CDR3, as DNA: TGTGCCAGCAGCCCGCGCGGAAACGAGCAGTACTTC.

This clone appeared once. The chain couples TRBV19 to TRBJ2-5; a possible D gene is TRBD1 (5 bases). This CDR3 has 13 amino acids. CDR1 and CDR2 (germline): LNHDA, SQIVND (reference sequence). Deletions cut 2 bases from V and 3 bases from J, with 7 bases between. CDR3 DNA: TGTGCCAGTAGTATAAAACAGGAAGAGACCCAGTACTTC. Translation gives CASSIKQEETQYF.

The chain uses TRBV23-1 and TRBJ2-7; D is possibly TRBD1 (6 bases). TRBV23-1 is reported as an ORF; its role is uncertain. Trimming stripped 2 bases from V and 0 bases from J, with 8 bases between. CDR3 length equals 14 residues. The CDR3 region has the DNA TGCGCCAGCAGTCAAGAAGGGGGCTCCTACGAGCAGTACTTC. This codes for CASSQEGGSYEQYF.

The chain combines TRBV7-8 with TRBJ2-2; 7 nucleotides match TRBD1. With V trimmed by 3 bases and J by 0 bases, 7 bases remained unmatched. The length of the CDR3 is 17 residues. Germline values: CDR1 SGHVS, CDR2 FQNEAQ. The CDR3 DNA is TGTGCCAGCAGCTTCCTAGACAGGGCATCGAACACCGGGGAGCTGTTTTTT. Its protein is CASSFLDRASNTGELFF.

There are a few counts of this clone. The J gene is TRBJ2-2, the V gene TRBV19, with D hard to call. The germline V gene encodes CDR1 LNHDA and CDR2 SQIVND (reference sequence). This CDR3 has 15 amino acids. V lost 2 bases, J lost 0 bases, and 7 bases lay in between. In DNA, the CDR3 is TGTGCCAGTAGTATACTAAAGCCGAACACCGGGGAGCTGTTTTTT. This translates into CASSILKPNTGELFF.

The chain combines TRBV2 with TRBJ2-2; D is undetermined. Germline lookup yields CDR1 SNHLY and CDR2 FYNNEI. Trimming cost V 7 bases and J 2 bases, with 11 bases left between them. This CDR3 comprises 14 residues. The CDR3 loop is CASKPASNTGELFF. The CDR3 DNA is TGTGCCAGCAAACCAGCGTCTAACACCGGGGAGCTGTTTTTT.

This chain links TRBV12-5 with TRBJ2-3; TRBD1 is a possible D gene (6 bases). The germline CDR1 and CDR2 sequences are LGHNT and FRNRAP. The V gene lost 1 base and the J gene lost 2 bases, with 10 bases spanning the gap. The CDR3 length is 15 residues. CDR3 nucleotides: TGTGCTAGTGGTTTGGGGACAGATGCCACAGATACGCAGTATTTT. This gives the protein CASGLGTDATDTQYF.

V is TRBV2 and J is TRBJ1-1; 9 bases are shared with TRBD1. CDR1 SNHLY and CDR2 FYNNEI come from the germline V gene. The CDR3 spans 15 residues. Germline trimming cut 7 bases from V and 4 bases from J; bases unmatched to any gene: 10. For the CDR3, the DNA is TGTGCCAGCACCGGACGACAGGGGGTGGGCACTGAAGCTTTCTTT. It yields the protein CASTGRQGVGTEAFF.

This sequence joins TRBV12-5 and TRBJ2-5; no firm D call. Trimming left V 0 bases short and J 9 bases short, with 11 bases between. This CDR3 region has 13 residues. From germline, CDR1 is LGHNT and CDR2 FRNRAP. CDR3: CASGLVSARAQYF. The CDR3 nucleotides are TGTGCTAGTGGTTTGGTATCTGCCCGGGCCCAGTACTTC. Filled out from reference TRBV12-5 and TRBJ2-5, the complete variable domain reads DARVTQTPRHKVTEMGQEVTMRCQPILGHNTVFWYRQTMMQGLELLAYFRNRAPLDDSGMPKDRFSAEMPDATLATLKIQPSEPRDSAVYFCASGLVSARAQYFGPGTRLLVL.

The rearrangement links TRBV7-9 to TRBJ2-6; D possibly corresponds to TRBD2 (5 bases). Germline V gene data show CDR1 as SEHNR and CDR2 as FQNEAQ (reference sequence). Trimming cost V 2 bases and J 17 bases, with 19 bases left between them. The CDR3 is made up of 14 amino acids. The CDR3 reads CASSLSNGGGLLTF. The CDR3 bases are TGTGCCAGCAGCTTAAGTAACGGAGGCGGACTCTTGACTTTC.

The chain employs TRBV5-1 and TRBJ1-6; 10 bases line up with TRBD1. The V and J ends lost 4 bases and 7 bases, in that order; junction bases with no gene match: 5. CDR3 length equals 15 residues. Germline assignment: CDR1 SGHRS and CDR2 YFSETQ. CDR3: CASSPGTGDNSPLHF. The DNA for the CDR3 is TGCGCCAGCAGCCCGGGGACAGGGGACAATTCACCCCTCCACTTT.

This chain links TRBV5-1 with TRBJ1-1; a weak D match, TRBD1 (5 bases). The CDR3 extends over 14 amino acids. Trimming left V 4 bases short and J 4 bases short, with 14 bases between. The germline V gene has CDR1 SGHRS and CDR2 YFSETQ. The CDR3 bases are TGCGCCAGCAGCCCTGGAGGGAGGGGCACTGAAGCTTTCTTT. Translated, it gives CASSPGGRGTEAFF.

The chain carries TRBV10-1 and TRBJ2-1, with D maybe TRBD1 (5 bases). The CDR3 contains 15 residues. Trimming cost V 7 bases and J 3 bases, with 16 bases left between them. CDR1 and CDR2 from the germline V gene are WNHNN and SYGVQD (reference sequence). Here the CDR3 reads CASTERLGVYNEQFF. The CDR3, as DNA: TGCGCCAGCACCGAGAGGTTAGGGGTCTACAATGAGCAGTTCTTC.

As DNA, the CDR3 is TGTGCCAGCAGCCAAGGACAGGGACAAAGTCTCTATGGCTACACCTTC. Residues: CASSQGQGQSLYGYTF. The chain carries TRBV5-4 and TRBJ1-2; 8 nucleotides line up with TRBD1. Germline V gene data show CDR1 as SGHNT and CDR2 as YYREEE (reference sequence). The trim removed 4 bases at V and 4 bases at J, leaving 12 bases unmatched. The CDR3 totals 16 residues.

This chain uses TRBV5-1 with TRBJ2-1, with 9 bases lining up with TRBD2. The CDR3 length is 19 residues. V lost 0 bases to trimming and J lost 8 bases; unmatched junction nucleotides: 18. CDR1 and CDR2 from the germline V gene are SGHRS and YFSETQ. Here the CDR3 DNA reads TGCGCCAGCAGCTTGGCAGCGGGTAGCGGGAGCCTGGTGCGGTATGAGCAGTTCTTC. Translated: CASSLAAGSGSLVRYEQFF.

This chain joins TRBV10-3 and TRBJ1-2; TRBD1 matches 10 bases. V lost 0 bases to trimming and J lost 3 bases; unmatched junction nucleotides: 4. CDR3 length equals 16 residues. CDR1 is ENHRY, CDR2 SYGVKD, per germline. CDR3 sequence: CAISESTGGADYGYTF. CDR3 nucleotide sequence: TGTGCCATCAGTGAGTCGACAGGGGGCGCAGACTATGGCTACACCTTC.

Here the CDR3 DNA reads TGTGCCAGCAGCCTACTCCTCGGCAGGGGGCATGGCTACACCTTC. This sequence encodes CASSLLLGRGHGYTF. The chain uses TRBV7-2 and TRBJ1-2, with 8 positions matching TRBD1. The CDR3 consists of 15 residues. Germline CDR1 reads SGHTA; CDR2 reads FQGNSA. Trimming removed 5 bases from V and 6 bases from J; junction bases left unmatched: 11. The full variable domain, rest sourced from reference TRBV7-2 and TRBJ1-2, is GAGVSQSPSNKVTEKGKDVELRCDPISGHTALYWYRQSLGQGLEFLIYFQGNSAPDKSGLPSDRFSAERTGGSVSTLTIQRTQQEDSAVYLCASSLLLGRGHGYTFGSGTRLTVV.

The chain recombines TRBV6-5 with TRBJ1-5, with TRBD1 as a possible D gene (5 bases). The ends were cut back, 2 bases at V and 4 bases at J, with 12 bases in the middle. Per germline, CDR1 MNHEY and CDR2 SVGAGI. This CDR3 is built from 15 residues. CDR3 region: CASSYRTGGNQPQHF. The CDR3 nucleotides read TGTGCCAGCAGTTACCGGACCGGGGGGAATCAGCCCCAGCATTTT.

J is TRBJ1-1 and V is TRBV6-4; D gene unclear. There are 13 residues in the CDR3. From germline, CDR1 is MRHNA and CDR2 SNTAGT. Trimming took off 2 bases at V and 3 bases at J, with 7 bases between the two ends. The CDR3 here is CASSDNRDTEAFF. The DNA of the CDR3 is TGTGCCAGCAGTGACAATCGGGACACTGAAGCTTTCTTT.

The chain uses TRBV7-2 and TRBJ2-1; 7 nucleotides line up with TRBD1. The CDR3 runs to 15 residues. Germline V gives CDR1 SGHTA, CDR2 FQGNSA. J was trimmed by 6 bases and V by 2 bases; bases with no gene match: 7. The CDR3 DNA reads TGTGCCAGCAGCTTAAGGGGACAGATTTCCAATGAGCAGTTCTTC. This gives the protein CASSLRGQISNEQFF.

This chain joins TRBV27 and TRBJ2-1, with 9 nucleotides matching TRBD2. Per the germline V gene, CDR1 is MNHEY and CDR2 is SMNVEV (reference sequence). The CDR3 has 14 residues. The V gene end was trimmed by 5 bases and the J gene end by 6 bases; junction bases not matched to a gene: 5. The CDR3 region is CASSPSTSGNEQFF. The DNA of the CDR3 is TGTGCCAGCAGTCCATCGACTAGCGGCAATGAGCAGTTCTTC.